The 29 T cell receptor beta chains listed next were all sequenced from one sample in a study of PD-L1 blockade in urothelial cancer (dated by TCRdb to the late 2010s). The library was generated by the immunoSEQ multiplex PCR assay. The clones in this table, taken by TCRdb from immuneACCESS, are in-frame only. Not every clone is retained; where verified, under half of the shortfall comes from an unresolved V gene, and the cause of the rest is unknown. The sample includes approximately 91,000 clones, with 75% to 90% observed a single time. Approximately 8% of the sample is taken by the ten largest. The time point label here, explained by the study, means: peripheral blood 6 weeks after treatment start. This specimen was PBMCs, taken around atezolizumab (anti-PD-L1) treatment. These receptors were taken from a man in his sixties or seventies with urothelial cancer.

The rearrangement links TRBV19 to TRBJ2-4; 12 positions match TRBD2. Germline CDR1 reads LNHDA; CDR2 reads SQIVND (reference sequence). This CDR3 is 18 amino acids long. J was trimmed by 0 bases and V by 3 bases; bases with no gene match: 6. The CDR3 reads CASSIGTSGSIAKNIQYF. CDR3 bases: TGTGCCAGTAGTATCGGGACTAGCGGGTCTATAGCCAAAAACATTCAGTACTTC.

This clone is a singleton in its sample. The chain has TRBV5-1 and TRBJ2-6; no clear D. This CDR3 has 17 amino acids. The V end was cut by 4 bases, the J end by 0 bases, with 14 bases between. Germline CDR1 reads SGHRS; CDR2 reads YFSETQ. The CDR3, as DNA: TGCGCCAGCAGCACTCCTACTACTTCCTCTGGGGCCAACGTCCTGACTTTC. Its translation: CASSTPTTSSGANVLTF.

In DNA form, the CDR3 reads TGCGCCAGCAGCCGTGGCGCGGCTCTCGGCAATGAGCAGTTCTTC. It codes for CASSRGAALGNEQFF. V and J are TRBV4-3 and TRBJ2-1, with D hard to call. The CDR3 consists of 15 residues. V lost 4 bases, J lost 6 bases, and 16 bases lay in between. Germline V CDR1 and CDR2: LGHNA, YSLEER.

Only a few counts were recorded for this clone. The V call is TRBV5-6, the J call TRBJ2-1; 10 nucleotides match TRBD1. The CDR3 length is 15 residues. Germline V CDR1 and CDR2: SGHDT, YYEEEE. V lost 4 bases to trimming and J lost 8 bases; unmatched junction nucleotides: 9. CDR3 nucleotides: TGTGCCAGCAGCCGAGGGGGACAGGGGATGGATGAGCAGTTCTTC. As protein: CASSRGGQGMDEQFF.

The chain couples TRBV27 to TRBJ2-4; 7 nucleotides agree with TRBD1. Germline V CDR1 and CDR2: MNHEY, SMNVEV (reference sequence). V shed 4 bases, J shed 1 base, and the junction held 7 bases outside the gene matches. The CDR3 loop spans 16 amino acids. CDR3: CASSSKSTGAKNIQYF. The CDR3, as DNA: TGTGCCAGCAGTTCGAAATCGACAGGGGCCAAAAACATTCAGTACTTC.

This sequence joins TRBV18 and TRBJ2-5; possible D gene TRBD2, 5 bases. The CDR3 consists of 14 residues. The V gene's germline CDR1 is KGHSH and CDR2 LQKENI. V shed 3 bases and J shed 3 bases, with 11 bases lying between them. The CDR3 coding sequence is TGTGCCAGCTCACCCACTCGGGGTGAAGAGACCCAGTACTTC. Its translation: CASSPTRGEETQYF. The whole variable domain, filled in from reference TRBV18 and TRBJ2-5, reads NAGVMQNPRHLVRRRGQEARLRCSPMKGHSHVYWYRQLPEEGLKFMVYLQKENIIDESGMPKERFSAEFPKEGPSILRIQQVVRGDSAAYFCASSPTRGEETQYFGPGTRLLVL.

V and J are TRBV4-1 and TRBJ2-3; 11 nucleotides align to TRBD1. CDR3 length: 18 residues. V gave up 4 bases and J gave up 3 bases; unmatched junction bases: 12. Germline V gene lookup returns CDR1 MGHRA and CDR2 YSYEKL. The CDR3 DNA sequence: TGCGCCAGCAGCCGAGGACAGGGGGCGGCGATATGGACAGATACGCAGTATTTT. Protein product: CASSRGQGAAIWTDTQYF.

This clone was observed a few times. J is TRBJ2-5 and V is TRBV11-2; possible D gene TRBD1, 6 bases. Germline V gene data show CDR1 as SGHAT and CDR2 as FQNNGV. The V end was cut by 4 bases, the J end by 2 bases, with 11 bases between. The CDR3 sequence is 14 residues long. In nucleotides, the CDR3 is TGTGCCAGCAGCTGGGACACCTTACAAGAGACCCAGTACTTC. This codes for CASSWDTLQETQYF.

This chain joins TRBV30 and TRBJ2-1; 7 nucleotides agree with TRBD2. This CDR3 has 14 amino acids. Germline V gene lookup returns CDR1 GTSNPN and CDR2 SVGIG (reference sequence). Trimming cost V 2 bases and J 4 bases; bases outside gene matches: 5. CDR3 sequence reads: CAWSSGTTYNEQFF. The CDR3, as DNA: TGTGCCTGGAGTTCAGGGACTACTTACAATGAGCAGTTCTTC.

The V gene is TRBV7-8, the J gene TRBJ2-7, with TRBD2 matching over 9 bases. Trimming took 1 base from V and 2 from J; bases not matched to a gene: 3. The CDR3 is 15 residues long. Germline values: CDR1 SGHVS, CDR2 FQNEAQ. The chain's CDR3 is CASSLVASGAYEQYF. The DNA of the CDR3 is TGTGCCAGCAGCTTAGTGGCTAGCGGGGCCTACGAGCAGTACTTC.

V is TRBV6-5 and J is TRBJ1-4; D remains unclear. Germline-derived CDR1 and CDR2 are MNHEY and SVGAGI. V lost 0 bases and J 4 bases, leaving 6 bases between the germline ends. CDR3 size: 14 residues. CDR3 region: CASSYSQLNEKLFF. The CDR3, as DNA: TGTGCCAGCAGTTACTCACAGCTTAATGAAAAACTGTTTTTT.

The chain is built from TRBV28 and TRBJ1-3, with 8 bases fitting TRBD1. CDR1 and CDR2 (germline): MDHEN, SYDVKM. This CDR3 region has 16 residues. The V segment lost 3 bases and the J segment 2 bases; nucleotides outside the gene matches: 6. CDR3 amino acids: CASSLSSGGPGNTIYF. CDR3 bases: TGTGCCAGCAGTTTGAGTTCAGGGGGCCCTGGAAACACCATATATTTT.

This chain joins TRBV2 and TRBJ1-2; TRBD1 matches at 8 bases. CDR1 and CDR2 from the germline V gene are SNHLY and FYNNEI. This CDR3 has 17 amino acids. V lost 6 bases to trimming and J lost 6 bases; unmatched junction nucleotides: 18. This chain's CDR3 is CASSRTRTGRGLDGYTF. The CDR3 coding sequence is TGTGCCAGCAGCCGCACTAGGACAGGGAGGGGGTTGGATGGCTACACCTTC. Based on the CDR3 plus reference TRBV2 and TRBJ1-2, the full variable domain is EPEVTQTPSHQVTQMGQEVILRCVPISNHLYFYWYRQILGQKVEFLVSFYNNEISEKSEIFDDQFSVERPDGSNFTLKIRSTKLEDSAMYFCASSRTRTGRGLDGYTFGSGTRLTVV.

The gene calls are TRBV11-2 and TRBJ2-4, with TRBD1 as a possible D gene (6 bases). Between the trimmed V and J ends, which lost 5 bases and 0 bases, there was a span of 14 bases. There are 16 residues in the CDR3. Germline assignment: CDR1 SGHAT and CDR2 FQNNGV. The DNA of the CDR3 is TGTGCCAGCAGCATCGGACAGAACTCAGCCAAAAACATTCAGTACTTC. This encodes CASSIGQNSAKNIQYF.

This clone has only a few counts. The genes are TRBV30 and TRBJ1-1; D ambiguous. The CDR3 is made up of 12 amino acids. Germline-derived CDR1 and CDR2 are GTSNPN and SVGIG (reference sequence). V dropped 0 bases and J dropped 12 bases, with 14 bases sitting between them. The CDR3 coding sequence is TGTGCCTGGAGTGTAAGGAGGAATGGAACTTTCTTT. It is translated as CAWSVRRNGTFF.

V is TRBV11-2 and J is TRBJ1-1; 10 nucleotides match TRBD1. Unmatched junction bases numbered 10, after V lost 3 bases and J lost 6 bases. Looked up from germline, CDR1 is SGHAT and CDR2 is FQNNGV. The CDR3 covers 16 residues. CDR3 nucleotide sequence: TGTGCCAGCAGCTTTACGGACAGGGGGATAAGTTCTGAAGCTTTCTTT. Its protein is CASSFTDRGISSEAFF. The full variable domain, with the rest looked up from reference TRBV11-2 and TRBJ1-1, is EAGVAQSPRYKIIEKRQSVAFWCNPISGHATLYWYQQILGQGPKLLIQFQNNGVVDDSQLPKDRFSAERLKGVDSTLKIQPAKLEDSAVYLCASSFTDRGISSEAFFGQGTRLTVV.

DNA for the CDR3: TGTGCCATCAAAAGGTCTAGCGGAAGTTATGGAGATACGCAGTATTTT. Encoded protein: CAIKRSSGSYGDTQYF. V gene TRBV10-3 combines with J gene TRBJ2-3; 7 nucleotides line up with TRBD2. The CDR3 loop spans 16 amino acids. Germline V lookup: CDR1 ENHRY, CDR2 SYGVKD. V lost 7 bases to trimming and J lost 5 bases; unmatched junction nucleotides: 15.

The chain joins TRBV25-1 to TRBJ2-2; perhaps TRBD2 as D (8 bases). Germline assignment: CDR1 MGHDK and CDR2 SYGVNS. The CDR3 sequence is 13 residues long. Trimming took 6 bases from V and 7 from J, leaving 12 bases between them. CDR3 nucleotide sequence: TGTGCCAGCAGCGGGAGGGGGCGCGGGGAGCTGTTTTTT. This encodes CASSGRGRGELFF.

This clone was recorded a few times. V gene TRBV2 combines with J gene TRBJ1-2; 8 bases line up with TRBD1. With 10 bases clipped from V and 7 bases from J, the junction kept 14 bases outside the gene matches. Looked up from germline, CDR1 is SNHLY and CDR2 is FYNNEI. This CDR3 region has 14 residues. The CDR3 here is CATTGGARIPGYTF. DNA for the CDR3: TGTGCCACCACAGGGGGGGCGCGGATCCCTGGCTACACCTTC.

CDR3 region: CASSVGGRDTEAFF. Here the CDR3 DNA reads TGTGCCAGCAGCGTTGGTGGCCGGGACACTGAAGCTTTCTTT. V usage is TRBV5-6 and J usage is TRBJ1-1; D is ambiguous. The CDR3 covers 14 residues. Trimming removed 4 bases at V and 3 bases at J, with 13 bases between. CDR1 is SGHDT and CDR2 is YYEEEE in the germline V gene.

This clone is a singleton in its sample. This sequence joins TRBV13 and TRBJ2-5, with 8 bases lining up with TRBD1. This CDR3 is built from 15 residues. The germline V gene encodes CDR1 PRHDT and CDR2 FYEKMQ (reference sequence). The V and J ends lost 5 bases and 4 bases, in that order; junction bases with no gene match: 9. The CDR3 DNA is TGTGCCAGCAGCGCCCGACAGGGGCGGGGAGAGACCCAGTACTTC. Protein product: CASSARQGRGETQYF.

The count of this clone is one. The genes are TRBV5-5 and TRBJ2-5; TRBD2 matches 9 bases. Germline-derived CDR1 and CDR2 are SGHKS and YYEKEE (reference sequence). CDR3 length: 16 amino acids. V lost 2 bases to trimming and J lost 4 bases; unmatched junction nucleotides: 9. CDR3 nucleotides: TGTGCCAGCAGCTTCTTTGCGGGAGGGAGGAGAGAGACCCAGTACTTC. Encoded protein: CASSFFAGGRRETQYF.

The V gene is TRBV5-1, the J gene TRBJ2-1; 7 bases match TRBD1. The CDR3 runs 16 residues. With 4 bases clipped from V and 1 base from J, the junction kept 8 bases outside the gene matches. Germline V lookup: CDR1 SGHRS, CDR2 YFSETQ. CDR3 in amino acids: CASSLETGSSYNEQFF. CDR3 nucleotides: TGCGCCAGCAGCCTTGAGACAGGGTCGTCCTACAATGAGCAGTTCTTC.

The chain links TRBV15 to TRBJ2-3; 10 bases map to TRBD1. The germline V gene encodes CDR1 LNHNV and CDR2 YYDKDF (reference sequence). The V segment lost 4 bases and the J segment 4 bases; nucleotides outside the gene matches: 5. The CDR3 spans 15 residues. CDR3 sequence: CATSTDRGNADTQYF. The DNA of the CDR3 is TGTGCCACCAGCACGGACAGGGGGAACGCAGATACGCAGTATTTT.

This clone was detected only a few times. The chain's CDR3 is CASSSGQGIPSGANVLTF. The CDR3 DNA sequence: TGTGCCAGCTCCTCCGGGCAGGGTATCCCCTCTGGGGCCAACGTCCTGACTTTC. The chain is built from TRBV18 and TRBJ2-6; maybe TRBD1 (5 bases). The CDR3 runs to 18 residues. Germline assignment: CDR1 KGHSH and CDR2 LQKENI. V lost 6 bases and J 0 bases, leaving 18 bases between the germline ends.

In its sample, this clone was seen a few times. The chain has TRBV11-3 and TRBJ1-1; D gene ambiguous. Germline-derived CDR1 and CDR2 are SGHNT and YENEEA. The V and J ends lost 5 bases and 2 bases respectively, with 12 bases between them. This CDR3 spans 14 amino acids. CDR3 DNA sequence: TGTGCCAGCAGCACAACAGCGGTTAACACTGAAGCTTTCTTT. Encoded protein: CASSTTAVNTEAFF. Together with reference TRBV11-3 and TRBJ1-1, the CDR3 gives the full variable domain: EAGVVQSPRYKIIEKKQPVAFWCNPISGHNTLYWYLQNLGQGPELLIRYENEEAVDDSQLPKDRFSAERLKGVDSTLKIQPAELGDSAVYLCASSTTAVNTEAFFGQGTRLTVV.

V is TRBV11-1 and J is TRBJ2-6; the D gene is possibly TRBD1 (5 bases). Germline assignment: CDR1 SGHAT and CDR2 FQDESV (reference sequence). The V end was cut by 5 bases, the J end by 0 bases, with 5 bases between. This CDR3 has 14 residues. In DNA, the CDR3 is TGTGCCAGCAGCAGGGGCTCTGGGGCCAACGTCCTGACTTTC. Encoded protein: CASSRGSGANVLTF.

This chain links TRBV10-3 with TRBJ2-7, with 13 bases lining up with TRBD2. The CDR3 is 19 residues long. V shed 2 bases, J shed 0 bases, and the junction held 10 bases outside the gene matches. CDR1 and CDR2 from the germline V gene are ENHRY and SYGVKD. The CDR3 sequence is CAISEPTGTSGMSSYEQYF. The CDR3 nucleotides are TGTGCCATCAGTGAGCCAACCGGGACTAGCGGGATGAGCTCCTACGAGCAGTACTTC.

J is TRBJ2-5 and V is TRBV29-1; 7 positions match TRBD1. This CDR3 contains 12 residues. V lost 6 bases and J lost 6; bases outside the gene matches: 7. Germline V CDR1 and CDR2: SQVTM, ANQGSEA. In DNA, the CDR3 is TGCAGCGTGAACACAGGGGAAAAGACCCAGTACTTC. Protein product: CSVNTGEKTQYF.